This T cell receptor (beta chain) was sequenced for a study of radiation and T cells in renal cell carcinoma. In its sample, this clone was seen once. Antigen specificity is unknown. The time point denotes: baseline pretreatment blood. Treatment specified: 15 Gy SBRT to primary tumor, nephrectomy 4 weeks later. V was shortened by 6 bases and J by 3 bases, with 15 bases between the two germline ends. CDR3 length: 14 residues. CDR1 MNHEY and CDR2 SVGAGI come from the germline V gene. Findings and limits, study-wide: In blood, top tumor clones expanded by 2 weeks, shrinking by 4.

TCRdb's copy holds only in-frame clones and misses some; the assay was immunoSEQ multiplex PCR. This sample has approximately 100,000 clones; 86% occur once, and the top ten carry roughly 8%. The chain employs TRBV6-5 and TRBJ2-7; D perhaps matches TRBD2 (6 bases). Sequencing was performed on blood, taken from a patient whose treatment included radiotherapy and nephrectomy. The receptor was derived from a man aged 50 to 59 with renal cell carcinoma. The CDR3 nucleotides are TGTGCCAGCAGCCGGGACTTCGGGGTCTACGAGCAGTACTTC. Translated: CASSRDFGVYEQYF.